Sequencing of this T cell receptor (beta chain) was carried out in a study of cytotoxic CD8 clonotypes in ibrutinib-treated CLL. Study-level points and caveats: Relative to age-matched healthy donors, clonality at baseline was higher, and it tracked circulating CD8+ T-cell counts.

Of note for this clone: The target antigen is unknown.

The protocol was immunoSEQ multiplex PCR, while the TCRdb copy is restricted to in-frame clones and leaves out a portion. Among some 200,000 clones listed, 72% were seen once. This sequence was found in a human donor with chronic lymphocytic leukemia. The sequencing used PBMCs, collected after 24 months of ibrutinib treatment.

CDR3 nucleotides: TGTGCCACCGGAACAGGGAATACAGATACGCAGTATTTT. Translation gives CATGTGNTDTQYF. V usage is TRBV15 and J usage is TRBJ2-3; D possibly corresponds to TRBD1 (6 bases). The V gene's germline CDR1 is LNHNV and CDR2 YYDKDF (reference sequence). The CDR3 has 13 amino acids. The ends were cut back, 8 bases at V and 3 bases at J, with 12 bases in the middle.